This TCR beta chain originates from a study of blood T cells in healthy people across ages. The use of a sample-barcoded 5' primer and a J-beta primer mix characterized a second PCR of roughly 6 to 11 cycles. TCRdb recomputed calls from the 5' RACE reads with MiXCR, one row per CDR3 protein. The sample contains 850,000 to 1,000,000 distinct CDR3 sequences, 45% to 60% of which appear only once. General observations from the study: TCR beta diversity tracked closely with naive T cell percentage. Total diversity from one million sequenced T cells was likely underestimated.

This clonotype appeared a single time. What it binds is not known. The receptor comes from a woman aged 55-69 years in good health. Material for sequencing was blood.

DNA for the CDR3: TGTGCCAGCAGTTACGGGTCAAGTTTCGAGACCCAGTACTTC. Protein product: CASSYGSSFETQYF. The chain joins TRBV6-2 or TRBV6-3 to TRBJ2-5; D gene uncertain. The germline CDR1 and CDR2 sequences are MNHEY and SVGEGT. CDR3 length: 14 residues. V lost 2 bases and J 5 bases, leaving 12 bases between the germline ends.